This TCR beta chain derives from a study of T cell responses to AZD1222 COVID-19 vaccine (dated by TCRdb to the early 2020s). About the full investigation: AZD1222 recipients given second doses at about 4 weeks or at about 12 weeks were pooled, since spike-specific TCR depth and breadth were not found to differ between the two schedules. A total of 240 or so trial participants underwent TCR sequencing, of whom about 210 had received two doses of AZD1222 and about 25 had received two doses of the MenACWY control vaccine. Trial participants were enrolled by age into 18-55, 56-69 and 70-plus year subgroups, with about 150, 28 and 57 TCR-sequenced participants respectively. Study-wide findings and limitations: Epitopes outside the regions mutated in the B.1.351 and B.1.1.7 variants were reportedly recognized by nearly half of the unique spike-specific TCRs. The whole spike protein was spanned by vaccine-associated CD4 TCRs, and dominant responses were seen in regions 160-218 and 743-854. In the small 56-69-year group, the increase in depth fell short of significance, most likely because of low power. A significant rise in spike-specific TCR breadth and depth was observed after two AZD1222 doses relative to day 0 and relative to MenACWY recipients. Participants were mostly white British and included more females than males, and it was suggested by the authors that clonal diversity may have been underestimated. Only five to seven AZD1222 recipients were SARS-CoV-2 seropositive at baseline, limiting conclusions about previously exposed vaccinees. No day 14 peak-response samples were available, so repertoires were characterized only after the peak T cell response.

This clone was seen just once. Its antigen is unknown. It has no much larger one-base neighbor in the sample; base qualities were not kept. This specimen's time point label, interpreted: baseline before first vaccination. Samples from vaccinated people were obtained from the UK trials COV001 and COV002, which included a single-blind randomized controlled phase 2/3 trial of AZD1222 (ChAdOx1 nCoV-19) in healthy adults. For TCRbeta chain sequencing, PBMC samples from trial participants were taken at day 0 and at day 28 after the second dose. The CDR3 regions of human TCRbeta chains were analyzed by immunosequencing. Per the original workflow: TCRs in the repertoires were matched against a reference library of SARS-CoV-2-specific TCRs that had been generated with the MIRA antigen-specificity platform. Breadth was defined as the fraction of unique TCRs that were SARS-CoV-2-associated, and depth was defined as the fraction of total T cells that were SARS-CoV-2-associated. Using the MIRA data, each spike-specific TCR was assigned both to the spike region to which the TCR was reactive and to a CD4 or CD8 class. Log10-transformed breadth and depth values were compared by one-way ANOVA with Sidak's multiple comparisons tests. TCRdb carries this immuneACCESS record with in-frame sequences only. Its versions omit some clonotypes, under half of them owing to an unresolved V gene in the studies checked, with the rest unexplained. The V and J calls and clone size are taken from that table; D and trimming were inferred from the DNA. The sample records over 45,000 clones, about 74% of which are singletons. The top ten clonotypes cover over 6.5% of the sample.

Based on the germline V gene, the CDR1 and CDR2 sequences are MDHEN and SYDVKM. The CDR3 numbers 16 residues from cysteine through phenylalanine. The DNA shown is the 48-base CDR3, in frame from base 1. Clipping removes 3 bases from V and 5 bases from J, with 7 as the unmatched junction base count. This TCR was sampled from an adult in good health. Specimen: peripheral blood, collected on day 0 of AZD1222 vaccination. The rearranged chain carries TRBV28 and TRBJ2-5; 12 nucleotides in the junction match TRBD2. The nucleotides read TGTGCCAGCAGTTTCCAGACTAGCGGGAGATTGGAGACCCAGTACTTC. This gives the protein CASSFQTSGRLETQYF.